The 28 T cell receptor beta chains below come from one sample, sequenced in a study of brain T cells in children with intractable seizures. Time point: blood from clinic visit 5 months post-surgery; TSC patient then seizure free. The assay was immunoSEQ multiplex PCR, and TCRdb's table has in-frame clones only and misses some. This sample carries 340,000 or so clones, 93% of them seen once, and the ten largest clones take approximately 5%. The starting material was peripheral blood, obtained 4 to 6 months after surgery. All receptors derive from a boy under three years old with tuberous sclerosis and intractable seizures.

J is TRBJ1-3 and V is TRBV11-3; D remains ambiguous. The CDR3 is 15 residues long. V was pared by 2 bases and J by 0 bases, with 8 bases between. Germline lookup yields CDR1 SGHNT and CDR2 YENEEA. CDR3 residues: CASSLIALSGNTIYF. Written as DNA, the CDR3 is TGTGCCAGCAGCTTAATTGCCCTCTCTGGAAACACCATATATTTT.

The chain carries TRBV6-5 and TRBJ2-7; D may be TRBD1 or TRBD2 (5 bases each). Per the germline V gene, CDR1 is MNHEY and CDR2 is SVGAGI. Trimming removed 0 bases from V and 6 bases from J, with 9 bases in between. This CDR3 has 13 amino acids. The CDR3 nucleotides read TGTGCCAGCAGTTACTCGATGAGGGGCGAGCAGTACTTC. It translates to CASSYSMRGEQYF.

The chain joins TRBV7-9 to TRBJ1-1; D unresolved. The germline V and J ends were trimmed by 7 bases and 5 bases, with 17 bases remaining between them. The CDR3 is made up of 14 amino acids. Germline V gene data show CDR1 as SEHNR and CDR2 as FQNEAQ (reference sequence). The CDR3 reads CASTVRWGDTEAFF. The CDR3 nucleotides are TGTGCCAGCACCGTACGATGGGGTGATACTGAAGCTTTCTTT.

The V gene is TRBV6-5, the J gene TRBJ2-7, with 10 positions matching TRBD1. The germline V gene encodes CDR1 MNHEY and CDR2 SVGAGI. The CDR3 has 15 amino acids. V was clipped by 2 bases and J by 3 bases; unmatched bases: 4. The CDR3 nucleotides are TGTGCCAGCAGTTACGCCGGGACAGGGGTCTACGAGCAGTACTTC. This translates into CASSYAGTGVYEQYF.

This chain uses TRBV5-4 with TRBJ2-7; D might be TRBD2 (5 bases). CDR1 and CDR2 (germline): SGHNT, YYREEE (reference sequence). The V and J ends lost 0 bases and 0 bases respectively, with 13 bases between them. The CDR3 is made up of 16 amino acids. CDR3 nucleotides: TGTGCCAGCAGCTTGGAAGGGTCGGGGAGCTCCTACGAGCAGTACTTC. Translation: CASSLEGSGSSYEQYF. Based on the CDR3 plus reference TRBV5-4 and TRBJ2-7, the full variable domain is ETGVTQSPTHLIKTRGQQVTLRCSSQSGHNTVSWYQQALGQGPQFIFQYYREEENGRGNFPPRFSGLQFPNYSSELNVNALELDDSALYLCASSLEGSGSSYEQYFGPGTRLTVT.

The chain recombines TRBV30 with TRBJ2-5; D gene ambiguous. The V gene lost 4 bases and the J gene lost 3 bases, with 9 bases spanning the gap. This CDR3 is 12 amino acids long. Germline assignment: CDR1 GTSNPN and CDR2 SVGIG (reference sequence). CDR3 nucleotide sequence: TGTGCCTGGAATGGTTGGGAAGAGACCCAGTACTTC. It translates to CAWNGWEETQYF.

The V gene is TRBV19, the J gene TRBJ2-1, with D perhaps matching TRBD2 (5 bases). Germline-derived CDR1 and CDR2 are LNHDA and SQIVND (reference sequence). This CDR3 has 17 residues. V lost 5 bases to trimming and J lost 3 bases, with 20 bases between them. This chain's CDR3 is CASSPGVALSLYNEQFF. The DNA of the CDR3 is TGTGCCAGTAGTCCCGGGGTAGCCTTAAGTCTCTACAATGAGCAGTTCTTC. The full variable domain, its missing parts supplied by reference TRBV19 and TRBJ2-1, is DGGITQSPKYLFRKEGQNVTLSCEQNLNHDAMYWYRQDPGQGLRLIYYSQIVNDFQKGDIAEGYSVSREKKESFPLTVTSAQKNPTAFYLCASSPGVALSLYNEQFFGPGTRLTVL.

This chain links TRBV9 with TRBJ2-5; 9 bases align to TRBD2. Looked up from germline, CDR1 is SGDLS and CDR2 is YYNGEE. Losses at the gene ends were 0 bases for V and 5 bases for J; bases not matched to a gene: 8. CDR3 size: 16 residues. CDR3 DNA sequence: TGTGCCAGCAGCGTAGAGTCCCTAGCGGGAAAGGAGACCCAGTACTTC. Translating gives CASSVESLAGKETQYF.

This chain joins TRBV24-1 and TRBJ2-2; maybe TRBD1 (6 bases). There are 14 residues in the CDR3. V lost 0 bases and J lost 5, with 6 bases in between. Germline CDR1 and CDR2: KGHDR and SFDVKD. The CDR3 bases are TGTGCCACCAGTGATTTGCAGGGGACCGGGGAGCTGTTTTTT. Its protein product is CATSDLQGTGELFF.

This chain joins TRBV19 and TRBJ1-3; 8 bases agree with TRBD1. Germline lookup yields CDR1 LNHDA and CDR2 SQIVND (reference sequence). This CDR3 spans 15 amino acids. The V gene end was trimmed by 5 bases and the J gene end by 4 bases; junction bases not matched to a gene: 7. The CDR3 coding sequence is TGTGCCAGTAGTGTCCAGACAGGGGTAGGAAACACCATATATTTT. Amino acid sequence: CASSVQTGVGNTIYF.

The CDR3 DNA follows: TGTGCCAGCATCGACAGGGGACAGAATTCACCCCTCCACTTT. This codes for CASIDRGQNSPLHF. This chain joins TRBV6-5 and TRBJ1-6, with TRBD1 matching 8 bases. The CDR3 has 14 amino acids. V shed 7 bases and J 7 bases; nucleotides not matched to a gene: 6. The germline CDR1 and CDR2 sequences are MNHEY and SVGAGI.

The genes are TRBV19 and TRBJ2-1, with 7 bases aligning to TRBD1. The CDR3 totals 15 residues. V was clipped by 5 bases and J by 7 bases; unmatched bases: 11. CDR1 and CDR2 (germline): LNHDA, SQIVND (reference sequence). CDR3 loop: CASSLQGPLDNEQFF. For the CDR3, the DNA is TGTGCCAGTAGTTTACAGGGGCCCTTGGATAATGAGCAGTTCTTC.

Written as DNA, the CDR3 is TGCGCCAGCAGCTTGGATTTTCCGGGGGAAGAGACCCAGTACTTC. It codes for CASSLDFPGEETQYF. The rearrangement joins TRBV5-1 to TRBJ2-5; D is perhaps TRBD2 (6 bases). Germline assignment: CDR1 SGHRS and CDR2 YFSETQ. The CDR3 totals 15 residues. The ends were cut back, 0 bases at V and 3 bases at J, with 12 bases in the middle. The full variable domain, in which reference TRBV5-1 and TRBJ2-5 provide the parts outside the CDR3, is KAGVTQTPRYLIKTRGQQVTLSCSPISGHRSVSWYQQTPGQGLQFLFEYFSETQRNKGNFPGRFSGRQFSNSRSEMNVSTLELGDSALYLCASSLDFPGEETQYFGPGTRLLVL.

V gene TRBV24-1 combines with J gene TRBJ2-5; 14 bases line up with TRBD2. Germline CDR1 KGHDR, CDR2 SFDVKD. V shed 1 base, J shed 5 bases, and the junction held 2 bases outside the gene matches. The CDR3 covers 16 residues. Written as DNA, the CDR3 is TGTGCCACCAGTGATTTTGGGACTAGCGGGAGTGAGACCCAGTACTTC. It specifies CATSDFGTSGSETQYF.

The gene calls are TRBV7-9 and TRBJ2-3; D possibly corresponds to TRBD2 (6 bases). The CDR3 has 16 residues. The germline V gene has CDR1 SEHNR and CDR2 FQNEAQ (reference sequence). Trimming pared 0 bases from V and 1 base from J, leaving 11 bases between. The CDR3 loop reads CASSLAGGSGTDTQYF. The CDR3 DNA reads TGTGCCAGCAGCTTAGCGGGAGGATCGGGCACAGATACGCAGTATTTT.

The chain joins TRBV11-2 to TRBJ1-2; TRBD1 matches at 12 bases. CDR1 SGHAT and CDR2 FQNNGV come from the germline V gene. Unmatched junction bases numbered 13, after V lost 5 bases and J lost 6 bases. The CDR3 covers 17 residues. The CDR3 here is CASSHGGDRGRRDGYTF. The CDR3 DNA follows: TGTGCCAGCAGCCACGGCGGGGACAGGGGGCGCCGGGATGGCTACACCTTC. The full variable domain, completed using reference TRBV11-2 and TRBJ1-2, is EAGVAQSPRYKIIEKRQSVAFWCNPISGHATLYWYQQILGQGPKLLIQFQNNGVVDDSQLPKDRFSAERLKGVDSTLKIQPAKLEDSAVYLCASSHGGDRGRRDGYTFGSGTRLTVV.

The chain combines TRBV5-1 with TRBJ2-3; 11 bases align to TRBD2. Trimming at V came to 0 bases and at J to 4 bases, leaving 4 bases not matched to a gene. From germline, CDR1 is SGHRS and CDR2 YFSETQ. CDR3 length equals 16 residues. This CDR3 reads CASSLATSGVADTQYF. CDR3 DNA: TGCGCCAGCAGCTTGGCGACTAGCGGGGTCGCAGATACGCAGTATTTT.

This sequence joins TRBV5-1 and TRBJ2-7; D is uncertain. This CDR3 is built from 14 residues. Trimming shortened V by 0 bases and J by 3 bases, and 10 bases separated the two germline ends. Per germline, CDR1 SGHRS and CDR2 YFSETQ. CDR3 protein: CASSLGVPHYEQYF. The CDR3 region has the DNA TGCGCCAGCAGCTTGGGAGTTCCCCACTACGAGCAGTACTTC.

This sequence joins TRBV5-5 and TRBJ2-7; the D gene is possibly TRBD2 (5 bases). Germline V gene data show CDR1 as SGHKS and CDR2 as YYEKEE (reference sequence). The CDR3 loop spans 15 amino acids. Trimming removed 3 bases at V and 5 bases at J, with 18 bases between. This CDR3 reads CASSSYIGGSHEQYF. The CDR3 DNA reads TGTGCCAGCAGCTCCTATATTGGCGGGTCCCACGAGCAGTACTTC.

The chain's CDR3 is CASSPRGDRDGETQYF. DNA of the CDR3: TGTGCCAGCAGCCCTCGGGGGGACAGGGATGGAGAGACCCAGTACTTC. The chain joins TRBV9 to TRBJ2-5, with TRBD1 identical over 9 bases. Germline CDR1 is SGDLS and CDR2 is YYNGEE. The V and J ends lost 4 bases and 4 bases, in that order; junction bases with no gene match: 11. The CDR3 is made up of 16 amino acids.

This chain joins TRBV25-1 and TRBJ1-2; the D is unclear. Germline CDR1 MGHDK, CDR2 SYGVNS. V was shortened by 5 bases and J by 2 bases, with 15 bases between the two germline ends. The CDR3 extends over 15 amino acids. The CDR3 protein is CASSKTDRANYGYTF. In DNA form, the CDR3 reads TGTGCCAGCAGTAAAACCGACCGTGCCAACTATGGCTACACCTTC.

As for this clone: The same CDR3 also results from other DNA sequences found in this sample. The gene calls are TRBV3-1 (or the pseudogene TRBV3-2) and TRBJ2-4; D not resolved. CDR3 length equals 13 residues. The V end was cut by 1 base, the J end by 1 base, with 2 bases between. Looked up from germline, CDR1 is LGHDT and CDR2 is YNNKEL (reference sequence). In DNA, the CDR3 is TGTGCCAGCAGCCAAGGGGCCAAAAACATTCAGTACTTC. This sequence encodes CASSQGAKNIQYF.

The chain is built from TRBV6-2 or TRBV6-3 and TRBJ1-3; D is undetermined. Germline V gene sequence: CDR1 MNHEY, CDR2 SVGEGT. This CDR3 comprises 14 residues. V shed 0 bases and J shed 4 bases, with 7 bases lying between them. The CDR3: CASSYSRSGNTIYF. The CDR3 region has the DNA TGTGCCAGCAGTTACTCGAGGTCCGGAAACACCATATATTTT.

A word on this clone: In the same sample, other DNA sequences code for this CDR3. The genes are TRBV11-3 and TRBJ2-2; TRBD2 agrees at 10 bases. CDR3 length: 16 residues. With V trimmed by 5 bases and J by 2 bases, 5 bases remained unmatched. Per the germline V gene, CDR1 is SGHNT and CDR2 is YENEEA. CDR3 region: CASSRTSGVNTGELFF. CDR3 nucleotides: TGTGCCAGCAGCCGAACTAGCGGGGTAAACACCGGGGAGCTGTTTTTT.

The chain carries TRBV5-1 and TRBJ2-7, with TRBD2 matching over 11 bases. V was clipped by 0 bases and J by 2 bases; unmatched bases: 7. This CDR3 has 17 residues. Germline V gene lookup returns CDR1 SGHRS and CDR2 YFSETQ. DNA for the CDR3: TGCGCCAGCAGCTTGGCCGTACTAGCGGGGGCCCCCTACGAGCAGTACTTC. It codes for CASSLAVLAGAPYEQYF. The full variable domain, with the rest looked up from reference TRBV5-1 and TRBJ2-7, is KAGVTQTPRYLIKTRGQQVTLSCSPISGHRSVSWYQQTPGQGLQFLFEYFSETQRNKGNFPGRFSGRQFSNSRSEMNVSTLELGDSALYLCASSLAVLAGAPYEQYFGPGTRLTVT.

The gene calls are TRBV7-9 and TRBJ2-1; tentative D call: TRBD1 (5 bases). The CDR3 is 15 residues long. Germline V gene data show CDR1 as SEHNR and CDR2 as FQNEAQ (reference sequence). Trimming stripped 1 base from V and 4 bases from J, with 11 bases between. The CDR3 coding sequence is TGTGCCAGCAGCTTAGTGTGGACACTGTACAATGAGCAGTTCTTC. As protein: CASSLVWTLYNEQFF.

This clone has a single count. This sequence joins TRBV5-1 and TRBJ2-1, with D unresolved. Germline V lookup: CDR1 SGHRS, CDR2 YFSETQ. V was shortened by 0 bases and J by 4 bases, with 8 bases between the two germline ends. The CDR3 has 14 amino acids. Written as DNA, the CDR3 is TGCGCCAGCAGCTTGGAGACGGATTACAATGAGCAGTTCTTC. This translates into CASSLETDYNEQFF. Filled out from reference TRBV5-1 and TRBJ2-1, the complete variable domain reads KAGVTQTPRYLIKTRGQQVTLSCSPISGHRSVSWYQQTPGQGLQFLFEYFSETQRNKGNFPGRFSGRQFSNSRSEMNVSTLELGDSALYLCASSLETDYNEQFFGPGTRLTVL.

The rearrangement links TRBV5-5 to TRBJ1-2, with 8 bases lining up with TRBD1. J lost 4 bases, V lost 0 bases, and 5 bases had no gene match. Germline V gene lookup returns CDR1 SGHKS and CDR2 YYEKEE (reference sequence). The CDR3 is 15 amino acids. The CDR3 reads CASSLAGQGVYGYTF. Here the CDR3 DNA reads TGTGCCAGCAGCTTGGCCGGACAGGGTGTCTATGGCTACACCTTC. The full variable domain, with the rest looked up from reference TRBV5-5 and TRBJ1-2, is DAGVTQSPTHLIKTRGQQVTLRCSPISGHKSVSWYQQVLGQGPQFIFQYYEKEERGRGNFPDRFSARQFPNYSSELNVNALLLGDSALYLCASSLAGQGVYGYTFGSGTRLTVV.